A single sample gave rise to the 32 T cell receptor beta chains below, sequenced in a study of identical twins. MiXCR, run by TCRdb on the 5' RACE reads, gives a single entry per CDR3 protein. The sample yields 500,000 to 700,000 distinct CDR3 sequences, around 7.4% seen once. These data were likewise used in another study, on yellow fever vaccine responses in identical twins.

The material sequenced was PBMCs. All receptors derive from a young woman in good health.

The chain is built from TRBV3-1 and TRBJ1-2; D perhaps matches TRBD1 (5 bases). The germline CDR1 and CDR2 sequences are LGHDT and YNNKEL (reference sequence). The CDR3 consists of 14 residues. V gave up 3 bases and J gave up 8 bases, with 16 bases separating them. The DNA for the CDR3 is TGTGCCAGCAGCCACCGGGACGGCCTAGGCGGCTACACCTTC. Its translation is CASSHRDGLGGYTF.

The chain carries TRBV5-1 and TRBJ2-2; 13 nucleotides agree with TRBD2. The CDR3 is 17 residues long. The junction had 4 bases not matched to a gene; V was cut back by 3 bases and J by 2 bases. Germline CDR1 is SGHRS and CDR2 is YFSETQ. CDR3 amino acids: CASSSTSGRTNTGELFF. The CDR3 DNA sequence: TGCGCCAGCAGCTCGACTAGCGGGAGGACTAACACCGGGGAGCTGTTTTTT. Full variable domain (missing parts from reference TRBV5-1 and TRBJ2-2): KAGVTQTPRYLIKTRGQQVTLSCSPISGHRSVSWYQQTPGQGLQFLFEYFSETQRNKGNFPGRFSGRQFSNSRSEMNVSTLELGDSALYLCASSSTSGRTNTGELFFGEGSRLTVL.

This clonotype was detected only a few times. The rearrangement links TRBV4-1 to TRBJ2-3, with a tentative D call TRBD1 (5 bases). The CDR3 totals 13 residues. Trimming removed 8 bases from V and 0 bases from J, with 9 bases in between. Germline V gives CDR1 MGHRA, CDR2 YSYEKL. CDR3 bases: TGCGCCAGCGGGGCGCTAAGCACAGATACGCAGTATTTT. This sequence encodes CASGALSTDTQYF.

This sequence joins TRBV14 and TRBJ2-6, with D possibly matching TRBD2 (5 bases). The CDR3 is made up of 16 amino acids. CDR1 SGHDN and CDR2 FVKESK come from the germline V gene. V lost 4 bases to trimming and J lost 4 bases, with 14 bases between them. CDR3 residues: CASSPLWEYGANVLTF. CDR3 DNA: TGTGCCAGCAGCCCCCTATGGGAGTACGGGGCCAACGTCCTGACTTTC.

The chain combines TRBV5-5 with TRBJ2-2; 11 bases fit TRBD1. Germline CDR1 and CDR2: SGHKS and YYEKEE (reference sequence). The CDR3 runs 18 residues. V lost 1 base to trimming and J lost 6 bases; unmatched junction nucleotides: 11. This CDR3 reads CASSLILVGTGGSGELFF. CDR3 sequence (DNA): TGTGCCAGCAGCTTGATATTAGTGGGGACAGGGGGATCCGGGGAGCTGTTTTTT.

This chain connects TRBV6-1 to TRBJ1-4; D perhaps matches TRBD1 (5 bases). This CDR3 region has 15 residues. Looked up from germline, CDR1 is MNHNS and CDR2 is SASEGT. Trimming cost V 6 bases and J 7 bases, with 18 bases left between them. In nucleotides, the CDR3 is TGTGCCAGCAGCCTGAAGACAGTCTACGGTGAAAAACTGTTTTTT. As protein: CASSLKTVYGEKLFF.

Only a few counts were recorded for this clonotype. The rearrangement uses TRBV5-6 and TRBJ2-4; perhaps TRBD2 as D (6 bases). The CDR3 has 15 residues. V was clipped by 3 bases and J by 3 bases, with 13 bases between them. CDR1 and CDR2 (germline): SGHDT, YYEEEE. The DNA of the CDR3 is TGTGCCAGCAGCTGGTGGATTAGCGGCAAAAACATTCAGTACTTC. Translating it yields CASSWWISGKNIQYF.

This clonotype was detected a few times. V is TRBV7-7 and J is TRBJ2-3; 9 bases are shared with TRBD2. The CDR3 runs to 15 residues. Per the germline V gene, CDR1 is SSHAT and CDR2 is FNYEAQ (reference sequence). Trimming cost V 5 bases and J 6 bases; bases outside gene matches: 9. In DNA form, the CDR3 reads TGTGCCAGCAGCCTCCAAGCGGGAGGAGGGGATACGCAGTATTTT. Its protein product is CASSLQAGGGDTQYF.

The CDR3 DNA follows: TGTGCCAGCAGCGCTAGGACTAGCGGCCATGAGCAGTTCTTC. Translation gives CASSARTSGHEQFF. The chain employs TRBV6-1 and TRBJ2-1, with 10 bases that match TRBD2. Germline assignment: CDR1 MNHNS and CDR2 SASEGT. The CDR3 covers 14 residues. J lost 8 bases, V lost 6 bases, and 7 bases had no gene match.

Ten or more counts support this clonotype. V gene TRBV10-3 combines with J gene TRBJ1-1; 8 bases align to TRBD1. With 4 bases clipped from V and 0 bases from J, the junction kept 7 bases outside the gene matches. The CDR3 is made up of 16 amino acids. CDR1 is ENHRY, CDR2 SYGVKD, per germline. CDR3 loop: CAISAVRGPVNTEAFF. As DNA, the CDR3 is TGTGCCATCAGTGCGGTCAGGGGGCCCGTGAACACTGAAGCTTTCTTT.

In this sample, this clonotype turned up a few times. The CDR3 sequence: CATSREGQGYTQYF. In DNA form, the CDR3 reads TGTGCCACCAGCAGAGAAGGTCAGGGGTACACTCAGTACTTC. The chain links TRBV15 to TRBJ2-4, with a tentative D call TRBD1 (6 bases). With 0 bases removed from V and 12 bases from J, the gap between germline ends came to 15 bases. The germline gives CDR1 LNHNV, CDR2 YYDKDF (reference sequence). CDR3 length: 14 amino acids.

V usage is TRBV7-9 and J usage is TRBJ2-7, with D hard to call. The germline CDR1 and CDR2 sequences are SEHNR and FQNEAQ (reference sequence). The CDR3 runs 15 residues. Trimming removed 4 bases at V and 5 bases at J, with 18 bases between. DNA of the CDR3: TGTGCCAGCAGCTCCATCCGGACCGGTACTAACGAGCAGTACTTC. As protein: CASSSIRTGTNEQYF.

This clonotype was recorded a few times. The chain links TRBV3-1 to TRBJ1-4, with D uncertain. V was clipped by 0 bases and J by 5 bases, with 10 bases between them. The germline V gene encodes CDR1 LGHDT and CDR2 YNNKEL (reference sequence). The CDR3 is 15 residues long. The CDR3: CASSQESGINEKLFF. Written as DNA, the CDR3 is TGTGCCAGCAGCCAAGAATCCGGGATCAATGAAAAACTGTTTTTT.

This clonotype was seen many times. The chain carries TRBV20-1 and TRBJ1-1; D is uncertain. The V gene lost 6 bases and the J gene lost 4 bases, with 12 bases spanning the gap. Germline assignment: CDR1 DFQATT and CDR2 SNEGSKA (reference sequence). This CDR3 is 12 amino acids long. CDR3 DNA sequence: TGCAGTGCGCGGCAGTTTAGCACTGAAGCTTTCTTT. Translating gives CSARQFSTEAFF.

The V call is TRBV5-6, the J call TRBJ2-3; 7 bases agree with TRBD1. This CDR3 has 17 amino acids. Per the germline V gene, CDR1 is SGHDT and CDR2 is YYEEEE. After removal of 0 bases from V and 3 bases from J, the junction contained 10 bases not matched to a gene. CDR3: CASSLEGGEVGTDTQYF. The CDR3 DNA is TGTGCCAGCAGCTTGGAAGGGGGCGAGGTAGGGACAGATACGCAGTATTTT.

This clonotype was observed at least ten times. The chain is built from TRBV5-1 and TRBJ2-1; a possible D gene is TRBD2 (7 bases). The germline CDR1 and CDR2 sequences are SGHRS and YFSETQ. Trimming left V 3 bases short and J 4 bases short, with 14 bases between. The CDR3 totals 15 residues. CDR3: CASSSTAGAYNEQFF. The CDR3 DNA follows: TGCGCCAGCAGCTCCACCGCGGGGGCATACAATGAGCAGTTCTTC.

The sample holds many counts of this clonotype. The CDR3 sequence: CASSPSGQGAKNIQYF. DNA of the CDR3: TGTGCCAGCAGCCCTTCCGGACAGGGTGCCAAAAACATTCAGTACTTC. The chain has TRBV7-3 and TRBJ2-4; 8 bases line up with TRBD1. This CDR3 has 16 amino acids. CDR1 is SGHTA, CDR2 FQGTGA, per germline. V lost 5 bases and J lost 1; bases outside the gene matches: 7.

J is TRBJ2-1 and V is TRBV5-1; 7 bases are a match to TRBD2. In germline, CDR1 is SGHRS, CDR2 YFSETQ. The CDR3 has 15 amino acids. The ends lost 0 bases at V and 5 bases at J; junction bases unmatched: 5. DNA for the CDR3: TGCGCCAGCAGCTTGGCTAGCGGAAGTCACAATGAGCAGTTCTTC. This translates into CASSLASGSHNEQFF.

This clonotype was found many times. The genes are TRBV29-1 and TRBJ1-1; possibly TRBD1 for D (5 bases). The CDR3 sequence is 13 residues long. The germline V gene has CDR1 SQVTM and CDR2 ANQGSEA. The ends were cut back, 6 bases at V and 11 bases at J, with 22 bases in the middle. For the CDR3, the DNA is TGCAGCGTCGCAATAATTCTCCAGGGTTCGGCTTTCTTT. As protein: CSVAIILQGSAFF.

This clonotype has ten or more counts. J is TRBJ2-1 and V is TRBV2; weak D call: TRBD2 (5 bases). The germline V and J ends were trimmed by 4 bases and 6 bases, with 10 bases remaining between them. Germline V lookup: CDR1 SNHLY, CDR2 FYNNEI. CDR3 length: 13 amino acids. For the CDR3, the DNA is TGTGCCAGCAGTGTGGAGGCGGGCAATGAGCAGTTCTTC. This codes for CASSVEAGNEQFF.

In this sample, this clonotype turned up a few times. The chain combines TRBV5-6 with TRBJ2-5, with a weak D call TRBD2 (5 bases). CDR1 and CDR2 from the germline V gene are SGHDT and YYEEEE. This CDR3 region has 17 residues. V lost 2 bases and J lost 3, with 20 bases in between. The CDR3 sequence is CASSFRSTGSKEETQYF. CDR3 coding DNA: TGTGCCAGCAGCTTTCGATCGACGGGGAGTAAGGAAGAGACCCAGTACTTC.

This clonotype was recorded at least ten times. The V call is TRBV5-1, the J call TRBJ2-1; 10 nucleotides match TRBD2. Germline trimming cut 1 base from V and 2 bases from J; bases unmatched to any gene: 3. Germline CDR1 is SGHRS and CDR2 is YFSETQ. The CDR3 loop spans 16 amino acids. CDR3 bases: TGCGCCAGCAGCTTGATCACTAGCGGGGCCTACAATGAGCAGTTCTTC. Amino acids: CASSLITSGAYNEQFF. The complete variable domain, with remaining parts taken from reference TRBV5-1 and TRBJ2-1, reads KAGVTQTPRYLIKTRGQQVTLSCSPISGHRSVSWYQQTPGQGLQFLFEYFSETQRNKGNFPGRFSGRQFSNSRSEMNVSTLELGDSALYLCASSLITSGAYNEQFFGPGTRLTVL.

CDR3 in DNA: TGCGCCAGCAGTGACCCCGGGACTTGGTACCAAGAGACCCAGTACTTC. Translation: CASSDPGTWYQETQYF. The rearrangement uses TRBV10-1 and TRBJ2-5; maybe TRBD2 (6 bases). V was clipped by 3 bases and J by 0 bases, with 14 bases between them. This CDR3 has 16 amino acids. Germline loops: CDR1 WNHNN, CDR2 SYGVQD (reference sequence).

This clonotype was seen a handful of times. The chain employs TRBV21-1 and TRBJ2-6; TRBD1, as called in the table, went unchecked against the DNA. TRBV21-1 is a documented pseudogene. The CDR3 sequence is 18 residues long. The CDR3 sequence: CASSPLTGGLGGANVLTF. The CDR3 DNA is TGTGCCAGCAGTCCTCTCACAGGGGGTTTGGGTGGGGCCAACGTCCTGACTTTC.

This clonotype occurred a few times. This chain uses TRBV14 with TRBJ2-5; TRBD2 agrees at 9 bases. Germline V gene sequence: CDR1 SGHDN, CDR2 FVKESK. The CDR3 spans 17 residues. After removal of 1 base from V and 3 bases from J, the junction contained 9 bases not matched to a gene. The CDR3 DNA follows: TGTGCCAGCAGCCAAGGGGTCCTAGCGGGAACCAAAGAGACCCAGTACTTC. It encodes CASSQGVLAGTKETQYF.

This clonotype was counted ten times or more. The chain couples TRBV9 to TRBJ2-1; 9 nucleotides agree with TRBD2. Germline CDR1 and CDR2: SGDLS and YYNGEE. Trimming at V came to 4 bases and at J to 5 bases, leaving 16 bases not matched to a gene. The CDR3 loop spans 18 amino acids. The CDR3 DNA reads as TGTGCCAGCAGCCCCCCCGAATTGACTAGCGGAGCAAACAATGAGCAGTTCTTC. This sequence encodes CASSPPELTSGANNEQFF.

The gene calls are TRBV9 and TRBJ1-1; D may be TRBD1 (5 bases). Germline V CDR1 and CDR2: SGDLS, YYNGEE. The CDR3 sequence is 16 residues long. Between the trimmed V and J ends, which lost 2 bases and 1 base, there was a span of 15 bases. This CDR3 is CASSVWAGTANTEAFF. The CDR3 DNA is TGTGCCAGCAGCGTTTGGGCGGGGACGGCGAACACTGAAGCTTTCTTT.

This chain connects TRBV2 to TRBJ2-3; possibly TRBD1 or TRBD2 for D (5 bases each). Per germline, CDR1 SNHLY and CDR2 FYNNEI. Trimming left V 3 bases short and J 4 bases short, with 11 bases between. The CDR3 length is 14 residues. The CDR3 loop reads CASSEGPLADTQYF. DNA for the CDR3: TGTGCCAGCAGTGAGGGACCGCTCGCAGATACGCAGTATTTT.

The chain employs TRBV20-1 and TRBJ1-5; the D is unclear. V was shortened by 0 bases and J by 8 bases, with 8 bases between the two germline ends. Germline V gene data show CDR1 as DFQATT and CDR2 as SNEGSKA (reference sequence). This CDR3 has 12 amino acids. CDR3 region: CSARDKSEPQHF. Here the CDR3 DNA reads TGCAGTGCTAGAGATAAAAGCGAGCCCCAGCATTTT.

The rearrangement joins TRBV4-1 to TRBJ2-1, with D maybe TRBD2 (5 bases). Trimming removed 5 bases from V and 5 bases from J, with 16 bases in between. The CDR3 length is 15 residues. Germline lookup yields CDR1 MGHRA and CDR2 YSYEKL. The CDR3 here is CASSFRDFRDNEQFF. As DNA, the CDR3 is TGCGCCAGCAGCTTTCGGGATTTTCGGGACAATGAGCAGTTCTTC.

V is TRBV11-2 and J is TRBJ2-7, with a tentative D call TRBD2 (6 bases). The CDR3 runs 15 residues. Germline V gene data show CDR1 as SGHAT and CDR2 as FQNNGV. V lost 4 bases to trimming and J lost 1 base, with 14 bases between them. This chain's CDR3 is CASSSRGGPSYEQYV. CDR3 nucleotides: TGTGCCAGCAGCTCACGGGGAGGCCCTTCCTACGAGCAGTACGTC.

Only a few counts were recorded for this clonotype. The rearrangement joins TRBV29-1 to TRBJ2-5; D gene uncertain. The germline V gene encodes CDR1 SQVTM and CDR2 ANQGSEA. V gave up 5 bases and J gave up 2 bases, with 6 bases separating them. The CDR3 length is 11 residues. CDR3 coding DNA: TGCAGCGTTAAGGGTCAAGAGACCCAGTACTTC. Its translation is CSVKGQETQYF.